Here is one T cell receptor beta chain with its context. Its antigen is as yet unknown. The data belong to a study of T cells in localized non-small cell lung cancer. The study, taken as a whole, reports: The study detected a median about 50 of the top 100 tumor clones in adjacent lung. Prolonged overall survival went with higher T cell density in the blood. Uninvolved adjacent lung showed peak T cell clonality, exceeding tumor.

Assay used: immunoSEQ multiplex PCR; TCRdb lists only in-frame clones, some missing. The data hold roughly 70,000 clones, with approximately 87% observed a single time. Germline V gives CDR1 LNHNV, CDR2 YYDKDF (reference sequence). The CDR3 consists of 14 residues. Trimming left V 8 bases short and J 1 base short, with 13 bases between. The V call is TRBV15, the J call TRBJ2-3, with a possible D match to TRBD1 (5 bases). The sequenced sample was peripheral blood, obtained before any cancer treatment. This clonotype originated in a male donor aged 60 or older with stage III squamous cell lung carcinoma. CDR3 DNA sequence: TGTGCCACCCGGTGGGGCAGTGGCACAGATACGCAGTATTTT. Translation gives CATRWGSGTDTQYF.